A selection of T cell receptor beta chains follows, all from one sample in a study of CD8 T cells in Susac syndrome. TCRdb used MiXCR to reprocess the immunoSEQ multiplex PCR reads, holding one entry per CDR3 protein. The sample contains approximately 25,000 distinct CDR3 sequences, 80% to 95% of which appear only once. Sequences were obtained from CD8+ T cells from PBMCs. The receptors stem from a human donor with Susac syndrome. The CDR3 runs from the conserved cysteine through the conserved F or W.

TRBJ2-5 TRBV27 CASRVGPGYQETQYF
TRBJ2-1 TRBV2 CASSESSGGASFIHEQFF
TRBJ2-1 TRBV19 CASSSPGTSGGPGEQFF
TRBJ1-2 TRBV14 CASSPEDRYGYTF
TRBJ2-7 TRBV5-4 CASSGAYEQYF
TRBJ2-2 TRBV6-1 CASSGLAGVGTGELFF
TRBJ1-3 TRBV28 CASRWTGGTGNTIYF
TRBJ2-7 TRBV6-5 CASSYSVGGLYEQYF
TRBJ2-3 TRBV4-2 CASSQVYGTGEGATQYF
TRBJ2-7 TRBV20-1 CSAHRGRGREQYF
TRBJ1-2 TRBV28 CASSPPTGGADGYTF
TRBJ1-2 TRBV28 CASNVDRYGYTF
TRBJ2-4 TRBV6-2/TRBV6-3 CASSYGLQVAGEIQYF
TRBJ2-3 TRBV28 CATSPGNTDTQYF
TRBJ1-4 TRBV9 CASSTSGAGNEKLFF
TRBJ1-1 TRBV7-9 CASSSRDYLNTEAFF
TRBJ2-7 TRBV5-1 CASSYRPRDNSYEQYF
TRBJ1-1 TRBV5-1 CASSLDRNRATEAFF
TRBJ1-3 TRBV29-1 CSVEDGSSGNTIYF
TRBJ2-1 TRBV9 CASSHSPSGGDYNEQFF
TRBJ2-7 TRBV19 CASSMVAGNEQYF
TRBJ1-1 TRBV2 CASTGYTEAFF
TRBJ2-1 TRBV27 CASSPLTIRDEQFF
TRBJ2-7 TRBV5-6 CASSFSTYEQYF
TRBJ2-1 TRBV4-2 CASSQDAQAVYEQFF
TRBJ2-3 TRBV6-2/TRBV6-3 CASSYKDRGSDTQYF
TRBJ2-7 TRBV27 CASSLSAAAYEQYF
TRBJ1-2 TRBV20-1 CRPATPRTGDDYGYTF
TRBJ2-7 TRBV6-2/TRBV6-3 CASRRTSGVYEQYF
TRBJ1-2 TRBV9 CASSPRGEGTNYNYGYTF
TRBJ2-3 TRBV6-4 CASSDSAGSTDTQYF
TRBJ2-1 TRBV28 CASSLWGANNEQFF
TRBJ2-7 TRBV12-3/TRBV12-4 CASSFLSGAYEQYF
TRBJ2-2 TRBV30 CAWTHTGELFF
TRBJ2-7 TRBV6-5 CASIYRDRGSEQYF
TRBJ2-1 TRBV18 CASSPPVSEQFF
TRBJ2-7 TRBV19 CASSIVSGSVYEQYF
TRBJ2-6 TRBV6-5 CASSYASVGSGANVLTF
TRBJ1-2 TRBV6-5 CASRTRNYGYTF
TRBJ1-5 TRBV24-1 CATSSARSRQPQHF
TRBJ1-2 TRBV6-2/TRBV6-3 CASRQGTNYGYTF
TRBJ1-1 TRBV4-2 CASSQLVLGGAFF
TRBJ2-7 TRBV19 CASSIVPGGGEQYF
TRBJ2-1 TRBV14 CASSQDWGTYNEQFF
TRBJ1-5 TRBV7-8 CASSLSGVYSNQPQHF
TRBJ1-2 TRBV28 CASSFRGAWGYTF
TRBJ2-3 TRBV6-4 CASSGGGDTDTQYF
TRBJ1-4 TRBV11-2 CASSVDEGKLFF
TRBJ2-5 TRBV30 CAWSVKETQYF
TRBJ1-3 TRBV28 CASSLRLSGNTIYF
TRBJ2-7 TRBV20-1 CSAGSRASYEQYF
TRBJ2-3 TRBV28 CASSLGDRGPDTQYF
TRBJ1-2 TRBV28 CASSRDRGLGYTF